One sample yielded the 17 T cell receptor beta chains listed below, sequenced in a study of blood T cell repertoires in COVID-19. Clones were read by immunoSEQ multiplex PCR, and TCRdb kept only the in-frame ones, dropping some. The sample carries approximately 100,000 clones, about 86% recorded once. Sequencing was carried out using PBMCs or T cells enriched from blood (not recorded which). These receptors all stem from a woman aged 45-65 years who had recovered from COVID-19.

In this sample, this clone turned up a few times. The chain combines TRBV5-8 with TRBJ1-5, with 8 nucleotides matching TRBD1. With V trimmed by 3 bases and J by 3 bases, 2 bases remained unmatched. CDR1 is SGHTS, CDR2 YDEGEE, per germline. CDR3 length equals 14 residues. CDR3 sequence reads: CASSSDRVNQPQHF. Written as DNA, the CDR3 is TGTGCCAGCAGCTCGGACAGGGTCAATCAGCCCCAGCATTTT. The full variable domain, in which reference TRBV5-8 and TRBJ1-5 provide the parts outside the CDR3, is EAGVTQSPTHLIKTRGQQATLRCSPISGHTSVYWYQQALGLGLQFLLWYDEGEERNRGNFPPRFSGRQFPNYSSELNVNALELEDSALYLCASSSDRVNQPQHFGDGTRLSIL.

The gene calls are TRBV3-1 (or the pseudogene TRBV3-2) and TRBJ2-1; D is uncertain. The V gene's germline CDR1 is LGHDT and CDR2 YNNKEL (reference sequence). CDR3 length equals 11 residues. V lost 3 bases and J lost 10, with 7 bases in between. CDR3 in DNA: TGTGCCAGCAGCCAGCGGATGGAGCAGTTCTTC. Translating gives CASSQRMEQFF.

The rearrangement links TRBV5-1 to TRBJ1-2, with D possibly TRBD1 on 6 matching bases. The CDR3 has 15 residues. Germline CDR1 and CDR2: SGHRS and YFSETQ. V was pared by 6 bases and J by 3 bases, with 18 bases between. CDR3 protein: CASTASGQPHYGYTF. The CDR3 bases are TGCGCCAGCACCGCCTCGGGACAACCCCACTATGGCTACACCTTC.

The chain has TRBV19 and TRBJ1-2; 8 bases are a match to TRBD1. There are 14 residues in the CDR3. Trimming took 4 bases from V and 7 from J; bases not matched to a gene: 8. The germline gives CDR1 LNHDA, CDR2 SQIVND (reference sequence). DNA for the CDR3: TGTGCCAGTAGTACTGGACAGGGAGGCATTGGCTACACCTTC. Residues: CASSTGQGGIGYTF.

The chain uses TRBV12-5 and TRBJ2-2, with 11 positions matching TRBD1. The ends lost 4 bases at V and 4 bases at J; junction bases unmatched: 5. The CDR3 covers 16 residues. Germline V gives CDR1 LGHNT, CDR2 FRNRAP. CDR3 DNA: TGTGCTAGTGGTTCCTCCGGGACAGGGGGCACCGGGGAGCTGTTTTTT. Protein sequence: CASGSSGTGGTGELFF.

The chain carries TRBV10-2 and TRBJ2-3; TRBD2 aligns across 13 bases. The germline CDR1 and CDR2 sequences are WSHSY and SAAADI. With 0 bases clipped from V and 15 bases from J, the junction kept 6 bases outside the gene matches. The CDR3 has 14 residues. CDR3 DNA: TGCGCCAGCAGTGAGTCGGGGACTAGCGGGGCGTCATATTTT. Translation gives CASSESGTSGASYF.

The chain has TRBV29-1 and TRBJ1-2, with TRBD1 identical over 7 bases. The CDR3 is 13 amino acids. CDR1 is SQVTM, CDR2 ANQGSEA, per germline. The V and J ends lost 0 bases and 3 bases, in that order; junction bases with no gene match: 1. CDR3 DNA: TGCAGCGTTGAAGAGACAGGGTACTATGGCTACACCTTC. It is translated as CSVEETGYYGYTF.

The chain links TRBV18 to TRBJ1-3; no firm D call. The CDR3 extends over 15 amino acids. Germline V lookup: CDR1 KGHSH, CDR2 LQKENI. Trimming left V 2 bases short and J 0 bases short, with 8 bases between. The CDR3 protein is CASSPIRGSGNTIYF. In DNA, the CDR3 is TGTGCCAGCTCACCAATCCGGGGCTCTGGAAACACCATATATTTT.

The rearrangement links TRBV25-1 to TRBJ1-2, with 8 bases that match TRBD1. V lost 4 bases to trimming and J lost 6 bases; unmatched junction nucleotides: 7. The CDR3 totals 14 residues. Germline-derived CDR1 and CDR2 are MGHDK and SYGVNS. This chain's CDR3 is CASSATTGEDGYTF. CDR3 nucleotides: TGTGCCAGCAGTGCCACGACAGGGGAAGATGGCTACACCTTC.

The CDR3: CASSIRRDRGVLYYGYTF. The CDR3 DNA follows: TGTGCCAGTAGTATACGCCGGGACAGGGGTGTTTTGTACTATGGCTACACCTTC. This chain links TRBV19 with TRBJ1-2; 10 bases map to TRBD1. This CDR3 region has 18 residues. The V and J ends lost 2 bases and 3 bases, in that order; junction bases with no gene match: 12. Germline CDR1 reads LNHDA; CDR2 reads SQIVND (reference sequence). Variable domain in full (rest from reference TRBV19 and TRBJ1-2): DGGITQSPKYLFRKEGQNVTLSCEQNLNHDAMYWYRQDPGQGLRLIYYSQIVNDFQKGDIAEGYSVSREKKESFPLTVTSAQKNPTAFYLCASSIRRDRGVLYYGYTFGSGTRLTVV.

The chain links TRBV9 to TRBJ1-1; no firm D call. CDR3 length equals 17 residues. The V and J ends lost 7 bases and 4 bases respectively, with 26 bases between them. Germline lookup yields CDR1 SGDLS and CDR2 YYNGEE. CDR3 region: CASQTSIDPGFGTEAFF. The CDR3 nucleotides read TGTGCCAGCCAAACATCAATCGACCCCGGGTTCGGCACTGAAGCTTTCTTT.

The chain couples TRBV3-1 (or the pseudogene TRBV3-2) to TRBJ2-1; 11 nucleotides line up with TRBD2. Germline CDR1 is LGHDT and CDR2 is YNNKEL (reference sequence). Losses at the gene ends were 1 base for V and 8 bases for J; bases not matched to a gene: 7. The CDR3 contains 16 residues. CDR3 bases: TGTGCCAGCAGCCAAGCCCGTACTAGCGGGAGTGATGAGCAGTTCTTC. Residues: CASSQARTSGSDEQFF.

The CDR3 loop is CSASQGPNEKLFF. For the CDR3, the DNA is TGCAGTGCTAGTCAGGGTCCTAATGAAAAACTGTTTTTT. The chain employs TRBV20-1 and TRBJ1-4, with D perhaps matching TRBD1 (5 bases). The CDR3 contains 13 residues. Germline CDR1 and CDR2: DFQATT and SNEGSKA (reference sequence). V was pared by 3 bases and J by 3 bases, with 8 bases between.

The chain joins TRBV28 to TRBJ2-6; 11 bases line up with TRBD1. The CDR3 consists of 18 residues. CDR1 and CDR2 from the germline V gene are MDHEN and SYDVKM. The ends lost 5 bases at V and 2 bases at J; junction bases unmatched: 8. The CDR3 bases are TGTGCCAGCAGTCGTCCTTGGACAGGGGGCGCTGGGGCCAACGTCCTGACTTTC. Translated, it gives CASSRPWTGGAGANVLTF.

The CDR3 reads CASSPTRGVQDTQYF. CDR3 nucleotides: TGTGCCAGCTCACCGACCCGGGGGGTTCAGGATACGCAGTATTTT. V and J are TRBV18 and TRBJ2-3, with 7 bases identical to TRBD2. V dropped 3 bases and J dropped 6; count of bases not matched to a gene: 9. The CDR3 totals 15 residues. Germline lookup yields CDR1 KGHSH and CDR2 LQKENI.

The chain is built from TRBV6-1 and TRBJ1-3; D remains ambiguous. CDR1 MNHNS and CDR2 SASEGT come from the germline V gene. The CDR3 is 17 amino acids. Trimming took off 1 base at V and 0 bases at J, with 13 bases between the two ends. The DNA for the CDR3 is TGTGCCAGCAGTGAAGGCATCATTTGGGCCTCTGGAAACACCATATATTTT. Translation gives CASSEGIIWASGNTIYF.

The CDR3 here is CASTQGRGAFF. The CDR3 DNA reads as TGTGCCAGTACCCAGGGAAGGGGAGCTTTCTTT. The chain combines TRBV19 with TRBJ1-1, with a tentative D call TRBD1 (5 bases). The CDR3 consists of 11 residues. The V gene's germline CDR1 is LNHDA and CDR2 SQIVND (reference sequence). Trimming cost V 7 bases and J 10 bases, with 13 bases left between them.